The clone carrying this T cell receptor beta chain was counted between two and nine times. Its antigen is undetermined. By quantitative 5'-RACE with molecular barcodes, the TCR beta libraries were made. TCRdb re-derived calls from the 5' RACE reads in MiXCR, one entry per CDR3 protein. Of some 450,000 distinct CDR3 sequences listed, over 15% are singletons. The sample is drawn from a study of CD8 T cells in ankylosing spondylitis. Study findings and constraints: As reported, disease-linked clones showed significant enrichment in matched ankylosing spondylitis synovial fluid. Among TCR beta sequences, a motif of eight highly homologous variants appeared characteristic of ankylosing spondylitis blood. Certain motif variants had earlier appeared in reactive arthritis synovial fluid and blood.

Trimming stripped 0 bases from V and 9 bases from J, with 10 bases between. The CDR3 has 14 residues. The germline V gene has CDR1 SGHRS and CDR2 YFSETQ. The V call is TRBV5-1, the J call TRBJ1-6, with D perhaps matching TRBD1 (5 bases). This TCR derives from a male donor with ankylosing spondylitis. Sequencing was carried out using blood, either unsorted or a sorted T cell fraction (not recorded which). The CDR3 sequence is CASSLGAGPSPLHF. CDR3 sequence (DNA): TGCGCCAGCAGCTTGGGGGCAGGGCCTTCACCCCTCCACTTT.